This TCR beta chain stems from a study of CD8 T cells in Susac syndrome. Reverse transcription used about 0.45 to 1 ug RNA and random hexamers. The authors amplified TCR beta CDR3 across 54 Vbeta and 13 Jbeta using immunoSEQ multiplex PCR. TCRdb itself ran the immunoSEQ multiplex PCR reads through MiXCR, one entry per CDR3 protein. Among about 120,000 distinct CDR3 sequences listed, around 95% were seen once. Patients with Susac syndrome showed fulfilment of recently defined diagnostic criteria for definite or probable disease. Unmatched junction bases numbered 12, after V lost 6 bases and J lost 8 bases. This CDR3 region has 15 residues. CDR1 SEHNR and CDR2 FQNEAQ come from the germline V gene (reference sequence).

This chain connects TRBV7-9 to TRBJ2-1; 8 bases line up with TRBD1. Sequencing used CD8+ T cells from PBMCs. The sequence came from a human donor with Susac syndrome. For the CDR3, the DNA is TGTGCCAGCAGGGCGTGGGACGACAGGGGAGATGAGCAGTTCTTC. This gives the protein CASRAWDDRGDEQFF.